The sequence of this T cell receptor beta chain was determined in a study of T-cell reconstitution after alpha-beta-depleted transplantation in children. Study-wide results and limits: Some patients showed high day-60 TCRbeta diversity, which derived from surviving recipient T cells and thymic progenitors. Expanded graft clones numbering several hundred reportedly gave rise to alpha-beta T cells about two months after transplant.

This clonotype was observed at least ten times. The antigen remains undetermined. Unique molecular identifiers were used in preparing the TCRbeta library. TCRdb ran MiXCR on the PCR reads and lists one entry per CDR3 protein. The sample records some 300,000 distinct CDR3 sequences, around 9.1% being singletons. The length of the CDR3 is 15 residues. Losses at the gene ends were 6 bases for V and 3 bases for J; bases not matched to a gene: 11. Germline values: CDR1 DFQATT, CDR2 SNEGSKA (reference sequence). The clonotype originates from a boy under two years old with acute myeloid leukemia, due to receive a stem cell transplant. Specimen: PBMCs, collected before TCRalphabeta/CD19-depleted stem cell transplant. The V call is TRBV20-1, the J call TRBJ2-1, with 7 nucleotides matching TRBD1. The CDR3 region is CSAPPTGANYNEQFF. The CDR3 DNA is TGCAGTGCCCCCCCCACAGGGGCGAACTACAATGAGCAGTTCTTC.